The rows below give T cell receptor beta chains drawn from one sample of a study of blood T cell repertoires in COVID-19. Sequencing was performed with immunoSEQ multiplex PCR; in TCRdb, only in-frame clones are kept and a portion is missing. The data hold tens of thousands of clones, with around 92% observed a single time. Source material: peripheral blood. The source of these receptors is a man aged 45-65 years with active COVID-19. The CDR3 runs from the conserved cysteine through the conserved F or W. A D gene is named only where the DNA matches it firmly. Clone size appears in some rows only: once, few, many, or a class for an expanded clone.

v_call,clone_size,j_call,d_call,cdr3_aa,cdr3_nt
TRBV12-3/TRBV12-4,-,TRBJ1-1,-,CASSLTGTTEAFF,TGTGCCAGCAGCCTCACAGGAACCACTGAAGCTTTCTTT
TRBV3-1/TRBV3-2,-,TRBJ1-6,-,CASSHSQDNSPLHF,TGTGCCAGCAGCCACAGCCAGGATAATTCACCCCTCCACTTT
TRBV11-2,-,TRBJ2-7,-,CASSPAGAFREQYF,TGTGCCAGCAGCCCCGCCGGTGCCTTCCGAGAGCAGTACTTC
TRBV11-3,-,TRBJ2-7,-,CASSRGGATDEQYF,TGTGCCAGCAGCCGAGGGGGGGCAACAGACGAGCAGTACTTC
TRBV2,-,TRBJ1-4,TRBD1,CASRGQPTNEKLFF,TGTGCCAGCAGGGGACAGCCAACTAATGAAAAACTGTTTTTT
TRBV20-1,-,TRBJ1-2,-,CSATGGGGYTF,TGCAGTGCCACCGGCGGGGGGGGCTACACCTTC
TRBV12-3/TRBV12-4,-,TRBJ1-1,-,CASNYGRGTEAFF,TGTGCCAGCAACTACGGACGGGGCACTGAAGCTTTCTTT
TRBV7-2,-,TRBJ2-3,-,CASSSLKDTQYF,TGTGCCAGCAGCTCCTTAAAAGATACGCAGTATTTT
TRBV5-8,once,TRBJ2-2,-,CASSLGTANTGELFF,TGTGCCAGCAGCTTGGGGACAGCGAACACCGGGGAGCTGTTTTTT
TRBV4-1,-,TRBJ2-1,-,CASSQEGAGKNEQFF,TGCGCCAGCAGCCAAGAAGGTGCAGGGAAGAATGAGCAGTTCTTC
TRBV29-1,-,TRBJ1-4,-,CSVEDPGQTNEKLFF,TGCAGCGTTGAAGATCCTGGGCAAACTAATGAAAAACTGTTTTTT
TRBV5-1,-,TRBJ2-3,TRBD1,CASRLGTVYTDTQYF,TGCGCCAGCAGGTTGGGGACAGTATACACAGATACGCAGTATTTT
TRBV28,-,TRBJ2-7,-,CASGLSGMFYEQYF,TGTGCCAGCGGCCTCTCGGGGATGTTCTACGAGCAGTACTTC
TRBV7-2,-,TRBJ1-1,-,CASSRMQGGTEAFF,TGTGCCAGCAGCCGTATGCAGGGAGGCACTGAAGCTTTCTTT
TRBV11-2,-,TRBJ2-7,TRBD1,CASSLATGGFHEQYF,TGTGCCAGCAGCTTAGCAACAGGGGGCTTCCACGAGCAGTACTTC
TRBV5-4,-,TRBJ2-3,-,CASSSVKDTQYF,TGTGCCAGCAGCAGCGTAAAAGATACGCAGTATTTT
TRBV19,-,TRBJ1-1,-,CASSIKWSTEAFF,TGTGCCAGTAGTATAAAGTGGAGCACTGAAGCTTTCTTT
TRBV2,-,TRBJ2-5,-,CASSDRGTGTQYF,TGTGCCAGCAGTGATAGGGGCACAGGGACCCAGTACTTC
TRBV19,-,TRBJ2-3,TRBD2,CASSIDSLLAGVATDTQYF,TGTGCCAGTAGTATAGACTCCCTACTAGCGGGAGTTGCGACAGATACGCAGTATTTT
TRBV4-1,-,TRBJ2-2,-,CASSHVSSATGELFF,TGCGCCAGCAGCCATGTTTCCAGCGCCACCGGGGAGCTGTTTTTT
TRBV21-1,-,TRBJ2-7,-,CASSKGYPGGHDEQYF,TGTGCCAGCAGCAAAGGGTATCCCGGGGGGCACGACGAGCAGTACTTC
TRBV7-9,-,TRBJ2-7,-,CASSLASGQTYEQYF,TGTGCCAGCAGCTTAGCGTCAGGACAAACCTACGAGCAGTACTTC
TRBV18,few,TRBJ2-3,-,CAATHSPQGADTQYF,TGTGCCGCTACACACAGCCCGCAGGGCGCAGATACGCAGTATTTT
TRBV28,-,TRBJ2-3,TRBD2,CASSSWGPGGADTQYF,TGTGCCAGCAGTTCATGGGGGCCCGGGGGGGCAGATACGCAGTATTTT
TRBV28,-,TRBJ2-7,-,CASSLSRYEQYF,TGTGCCAGCAGTTTAAGCCGCTACGAGCAGTACTTC
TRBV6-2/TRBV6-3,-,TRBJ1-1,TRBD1,CASSYTGTAGTEAFF,TGTGCCAGCAGTTACACCGGGACAGCCGGGACTGAAGCTTTCTTT
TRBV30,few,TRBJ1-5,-,CAWSGPRSRGQPQHF,TGTGCCTGGAGCGGACCCCGTAGCAGGGGCCAGCCCCAGCATTTT
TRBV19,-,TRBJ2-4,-,CASSIAGNIQYF,TGTGCCAGTAGTATAGCAGGGAACATTCAGTACTTC
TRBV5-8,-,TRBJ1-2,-,CASSLAIQGLGGYTF,TGTGCCAGCAGCTTGGCCATACAGGGCTTGGGAGGCTACACCTTC
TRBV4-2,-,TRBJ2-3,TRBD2,CASSQEGRQREVKQYF,TGTGCCAGCAGCCAAGAGGGGCGCCAGCGGGAGGTGAAGCAGTATTTT
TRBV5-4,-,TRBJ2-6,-,CASSNQQGSGANVLTF,TGTGCCAGCAGTAACCAACAGGGATCTGGGGCCAACGTCCTGACTTTC
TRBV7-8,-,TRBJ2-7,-,CASRRTESTYEQYF,TGTGCCAGCAGGAGGACAGAGTCAACCTACGAGCAGTACTTC
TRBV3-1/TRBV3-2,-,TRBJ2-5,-,CASSQGTTPETQYF,TGTGCCAGCAGCCAAGGAACTACCCCAGAGACCCAGTACTTC